This T cell receptor beta chain was obtained from a study of regulatory T cells in long-lasting Graves disease. About this clonotype: One end of the junction varies from germline; a read error may be responsible.

Germline-derived CDR1 and CDR2 are KGHSH and LQKENI. The CDR3 has 14 amino acids. Construction of the TCR beta libraries employed iRepertoire HTBI primers in conjunction with Arm-PCR of CDR3 regions. A single record per CDR3 protein comes from TCRdb applying MiXCR to the multiplex PCR reads. In the table there are approximately 460,000 distinct CDR3 sequences, about a sixth of which are singletons. Time point noted: newly diagnosed GD, antithyroid drugs for less than 3 months. The authors made the TCR library using RNA they extracted from PBMCs. The same data also contributed to another study, on T cells in Graves' hyperthyroidism and ophthalmopathy.

Here the sequenced sample was peripheral blood mononuclear cells (PBMCs), taken at new diagnosis, from a patient treated with antithyroid drugs. The rearrangement uses TRBV18 and TRBJ2-3; D unresolved. This sequence originates from a woman aged 25 to 39 with Graves disease. The CDR3 is CASSPGISSDTQYF. Here the CDR3 DNA reads TGTGCCAGCTCACCAGGCATCTCTTCGGATACACAGTATTTT.